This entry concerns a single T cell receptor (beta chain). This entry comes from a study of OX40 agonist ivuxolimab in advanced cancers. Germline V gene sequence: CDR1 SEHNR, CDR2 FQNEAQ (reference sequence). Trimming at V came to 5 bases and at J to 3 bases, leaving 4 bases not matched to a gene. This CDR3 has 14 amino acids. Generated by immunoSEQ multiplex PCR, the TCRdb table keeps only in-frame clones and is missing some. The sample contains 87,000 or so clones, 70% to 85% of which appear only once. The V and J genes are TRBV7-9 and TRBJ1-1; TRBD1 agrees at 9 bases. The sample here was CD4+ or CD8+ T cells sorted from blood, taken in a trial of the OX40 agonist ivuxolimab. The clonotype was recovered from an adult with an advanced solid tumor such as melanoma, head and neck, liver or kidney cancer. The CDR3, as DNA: TGTGCCAGCAGCCCGGGACAGGGAGACACTGAAGCTTTCTTT. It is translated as CASSPGQGDTEAFF.